Below, 24 T cell receptor beta chains from the same sample are listed, as sequenced in a study of vaccination effects on CD4 cells after COVID-19. These receptors have no identified antigens. Generated by immunoSEQ multiplex PCR, the TCRdb table keeps only in-frame clones and is missing some. The table has 63,000 or so clones, 73% seen once. Pools of viral peptides were used by the ViraFEST assay to expand antigen-specific CD4+ T cells ahead of sequencing. At the end of around 11 days of culture, CD4+ T cells were isolated. This person's SARS-CoV-2 infection, confirmed by PCR, occurred between March and December 2020. The sample here was CD4+ T cells from PBMCs cultured with HIV peptides, taken before COVID-19 vaccination. As to subset: HIV-1 Nef peptide pool negative control/reference culture. The receptors shown here come from a human donor who had a prior SARS-CoV-2 infection.

This clone was found a few times. The rearrangement links TRBV24-1 to TRBJ1-2; TRBD1 agrees at 8 bases. J lost 4 bases, V lost 3 bases, and 9 bases had no gene match. CDR1 is KGHDR and CDR2 is SFDVKD in the germline V gene. This CDR3 contains 16 residues. The CDR3 region is CATSDAIAGTGYGYTF. CDR3 in DNA: TGTGCCACCAGTGATGCAATTGCCGGGACAGGCTATGGCTACACCTTC.

The chain recombines TRBV12-3 or TRBV12-4 with TRBJ2-5; 7 bases are a match to TRBD2. V lost 5 bases, J lost 7 bases, and 7 bases stayed unmatched. The CDR3 has 13 residues. The CDR3 DNA is TGTGCCAGCAGTCGGATGGGGAGGGGGACCCAGTACTTC. This sequence encodes CASSRMGRGTQYF.

This clone was seen a handful of times. The chain uses TRBV5-1 and TRBJ1-1, with D maybe TRBD1 (6 bases). The V end was cut by 3 bases, the J end by 3 bases, with 15 bases between. This CDR3 has 15 amino acids. CDR1 and CDR2 (germline): SGHRS, YFSETQ. The CDR3, as DNA: TGCGCCAGCAGCTGGGGACAAGCAGGGGACACTGAAGCTTTCTTT. Protein product: CASSWGQAGDTEAFF.

The chain combines TRBV7-8 with TRBJ2-7, with a weak D call TRBD2 (6 bases). Germline V gene lookup returns CDR1 SGHVS and CDR2 FQNEAQ. Trimming left V 2 bases short and J 2 bases short, with 10 bases between. The CDR3 runs to 14 residues. The CDR3: CASSLSGLTYEQYF. In DNA, the CDR3 is TGTGCCAGCAGCTTATCGGGACTTACCTACGAGCAGTACTTC. The full variable domain, in which reference TRBV7-8 and TRBJ2-7 provide the parts outside the CDR3, is GAGVSQSPRYKVAKRGQDVALRCDPISGHVSLFWYQQALGQGPEFLTYFQNEAQLDKSGLPSDRFFAERPEGSVSTLKIQRTQQEDSAVYLCASSLSGLTYEQYFGPGTRLTVT.

The chain combines TRBV12-3 or TRBV12-4 with TRBJ1-1; the D gene is possibly TRBD1 (6 bases). CDR3 length: 13 residues. The V and J ends lost 2 bases and 3 bases respectively, with 7 bases between them. Written as DNA, the CDR3 is TGTGCCAGCAGTTTATCAGGGGACACTGAAGCTTTCTTT. Encoded protein: CASSLSGDTEAFF.

The chain links TRBV27 to TRBJ1-6, with 7 bases aligning to TRBD1. From germline, CDR1 is MNHEY and CDR2 SMNVEV (reference sequence). The trim removed 4 bases at V and 10 bases at J, leaving 22 bases unmatched. The length of the CDR3 is 19 residues. The CDR3 nucleotides read TGTGCCAGCAGTTATTCTTTGAGGGCAGGGGGAGCCGGGGACTCACCCCTCCACTTT. Residues: CASSYSLRAGGAGDSPLHF.

J is TRBJ2-2 and V is TRBV6-2 or TRBV6-3, with 7 bases that match TRBD2. V was clipped by 5 bases and J by 4 bases; unmatched bases: 7. Germline V gene data show CDR1 as MNHEY and CDR2 as SVGEGT. This CDR3 region has 15 residues. CDR3 sequence: CASSLRTSFTGELFF. In DNA, the CDR3 is TGTGCCAGCAGTCTACGGACTAGTTTCACCGGGGAGCTGTTTTTT.

The CDR3 reads CASSQVENEKLFF. CDR3 DNA sequence: TGCGCCAGCAGCCAAGTGGAAAATGAAAAACTGTTTTTT. The V gene is TRBV4-1, the J gene TRBJ1-4, with unresolved D. Germline V CDR1 and CDR2: MGHRA, YSYEKL. This CDR3 has 13 amino acids. V lost 1 base and J lost 5, with 5 bases in between.

V gene TRBV7-9 combines with J gene TRBJ2-3; the D gene could be TRBD1 or TRBD2 (7 bases each). Looked up from germline, CDR1 is SEHNR and CDR2 is FQNEAQ (reference sequence). V was trimmed by 5 bases and J by 5 bases, leaving 14 bases between them. There are 14 residues in the CDR3. CDR3: CASSPGGGGDTQYF. Written as DNA, the CDR3 is TGTGCCAGCAGCCCAGGGGGGGGCGGAGATACGCAGTATTTT.

This chain joins TRBV4-2 and TRBJ1-5; D perhaps matches TRBD1 (5 bases). This CDR3 region has 15 residues. V was trimmed by 1 base and J by 4 bases, leaving 11 bases between them. The germline V gene encodes CDR1 LGHNA and CDR2 YNFKEQ. This chain's CDR3 is CASSQGTRENQPQHF. The CDR3 DNA reads as TGTGCCAGCAGCCAAGGGACACGGGAAAATCAGCCCCAGCATTTT.

This clone has a handful of counts. The V and J genes are TRBV7-9 and TRBJ1-1; 7 bases fit TRBD1. The CDR3 totals 15 residues. Germline CDR1 SEHNR, CDR2 FQNEAQ (reference sequence). The V and J ends lost 6 bases and 1 base, in that order; junction bases with no gene match: 8. The chain's CDR3 is CASRPREGANTEAFF. The CDR3 DNA reads TGTGCCAGCAGACCTAGGGAGGGGGCGAACACTGAAGCTTTCTTT.

The CDR3 nucleotides read TGTGCCAGCAGTGCCCGGGACAGGGGGTCAAACTATGGCTACACCTTC. Amino acid sequence: CASSARDRGSNYGYTF. This sequence joins TRBV2 and TRBJ1-2; 11 bases align to TRBD1. The CDR3 loop spans 16 amino acids. Germline V gene data show CDR1 as SNHLY and CDR2 as FYNNEI. V lost 4 bases to trimming and J lost 2 bases; unmatched junction nucleotides: 6.

The CDR3 loop reads CASSLSSGRRSEEQYF. As DNA, the CDR3 is TGTGCCAGCAGCTTGTCTAGCGGGAGAAGATCGGAGGAGCAGTACTTC. V usage is TRBV11-1 and J usage is TRBJ2-7; TRBD2 matches at 10 bases. Unmatched junction bases numbered 12, after V lost 3 bases and J lost 7 bases. Germline V gene lookup returns CDR1 SGHAT and CDR2 FQDESV (reference sequence). The CDR3 runs to 16 residues.

Only a few counts were recorded for this clone. V is TRBV19 and J is TRBJ2-5; maybe TRBD2 (7 bases). The CDR3 is 16 amino acids. The V and J ends lost 3 bases and 5 bases respectively, with 19 bases between them. The V gene's germline CDR1 is LNHDA and CDR2 SQIVND (reference sequence). The CDR3 region has the DNA TGTGCCAGTAGTATCGGCCCCCCGGGGGGCGGGGAGACCCAGTACTTC. Encoded protein: CASSIGPPGGGETQYF. Looking up the rest from reference TRBV19 and TRBJ2-5 gives the full variable domain: DGGITQSPKYLFRKEGQNVTLSCEQNLNHDAMYWYRQDPGQGLRLIYYSQIVNDFQKGDIAEGYSVSREKKESFPLTVTSAQKNPTAFYLCASSIGPPGGGETQYFGPGTRLLVL.

The chain combines TRBV3-1 (or the pseudogene TRBV3-2) with TRBJ1-1; D is unclear. V lost 4 bases to trimming and J lost 5 bases, with 17 bases between them. The CDR3 sequence is 15 residues long. Germline V gene data show CDR1 as LGHDT and CDR2 as YNNKEL (reference sequence). The CDR3 region is CASSRSPDPGTEAFF. The CDR3 DNA reads TGTGCCAGCAGCCGATCGCCGGATCCGGGTACTGAAGCTTTCTTT.

The chain is built from TRBV18 and TRBJ1-5, with D possibly being TRBD1 (6 bases). CDR1 is KGHSH, CDR2 LQKENI, per germline. The CDR3 contains 13 residues. The V and J ends lost 6 bases and 4 bases respectively, with 10 bases between them. CDR3 in DNA: TGTGCCAGCTCCCGACAGGAAAATCAGCCCCAGCATTTT. Its protein is CASSRQENQPQHF.

This clone is termed medium-sized. The chain recombines TRBV3-1 (or the pseudogene TRBV3-2) with TRBJ2-3; a possible D gene is TRBD2 (6 bases). The CDR3 covers 14 residues. In germline, CDR1 is LGHDT, CDR2 YNNKEL (reference sequence). Between the trimmed V and J ends, which lost 4 bases and 1 base, there was a span of 9 bases. The CDR3 sequence is CASSLGGGTDTQYF. CDR3 in DNA: TGTGCCAGCAGCCTCGGGGGTGGCACAGATACGCAGTATTTT.

This clone has a handful of counts. This chain uses TRBV5-1 with TRBJ2-2; tentatively, D is TRBD1 or TRBD2 (5 bases each). V lost 2 bases and J lost 0, with 11 bases in between. The CDR3 loop spans 16 amino acids. Germline V CDR1 and CDR2: SGHRS, YFSETQ. This CDR3 is CASSLRGPTNTGELFF. CDR3 bases: TGCGCCAGCAGCTTACGGGGCCCGACGAACACCGGGGAGCTGTTTTTT.

The chain joins TRBV5-1 to TRBJ2-3; 16 nucleotides line up with TRBD2. CDR1 is SGHRS and CDR2 is YFSETQ in the germline V gene. V trimming: 4 bases; J trimming: 2 bases; junction bases outside the gene matches: 4. The CDR3 totals 17 residues. The CDR3 DNA follows: TGCGCCAGCAGCGCGGGACTAGCGGGGGGGTCCACAGATACGCAGTATTTT. It codes for CASSAGLAGGSTDTQYF.

V and J are TRBV4-1 and TRBJ2-4; the D gene is possibly TRBD2 (5 bases). The ends were cut back, 4 bases at V and 2 bases at J, with 18 bases in the middle. There are 17 residues in the CDR3. Germline CDR1 and CDR2: MGHRA and YSYEKL. The CDR3 spells CASSLAFLGGSKNIQYF. CDR3 DNA: TGCGCCAGCAGCCTTGCTTTCCTCGGAGGTTCCAAAAACATTCAGTACTTC.

This chain joins TRBV12-5 and TRBJ2-1, with TRBD1 matching over 7 bases. This CDR3 has 20 residues. Germline trimming cut 8 bases from V and 0 bases from J; bases unmatched to any gene: 22. Looked up from germline, CDR1 is LGHNT and CDR2 is FRNRAP. The chain's CDR3 is CASRTESRGILLSSYNEQFF. For the CDR3, the DNA is TGTGCTAGTAGGACTGAGTCCAGGGGGATCCTATTAAGCTCCTACAATGAGCAGTTCTTC.

The chain uses TRBV3-1 (or the pseudogene TRBV3-2) and TRBJ2-5; maybe TRBD1 (5 bases). CDR3 length equals 14 residues. V lost 3 bases, J lost 5 bases, and 13 bases lay in between. From germline, CDR1 is LGHDT and CDR2 YNNKEL (reference sequence). The DNA for the CDR3 is TGTGCCAGCAGCCAGTGGGGCCCTCGGGAGACCCAGTACTTC. The encoded protein is CASSQWGPRETQYF.

The CDR3 sequence is CASSPTRFLNEQFF. Here the CDR3 DNA reads TGTGCCAGCAGCCCAACACGTTTTCTCAATGAGCAGTTCTTC. This chain connects TRBV7-9 to TRBJ2-1; D is unresolved. Per germline, CDR1 SEHNR and CDR2 FQNEAQ (reference sequence). V was pared by 5 bases and J by 6 bases, with 14 bases between. This CDR3 contains 14 residues.

The chain combines TRBV18 with TRBJ1-2; D is undetermined. The CDR3 extends over 14 amino acids. V was shortened by 2 bases and J by 7 bases, with 14 bases between the two germline ends. Germline CDR1 reads KGHSH; CDR2 reads LQKENI. The CDR3 DNA follows: TGTGCCAGCTCACCATGGTCGGATTCGGGTGGCTACACCTTC. Protein sequence: CASSPWSDSGGYTF.